Included here is one T cell receptor (beta chain) sequence, with context. The CDR3 has 16 amino acids. With 1 base removed from V and 0 bases from J, the gap between germline ends came to 13 bases. The V gene's germline CDR1 is SGHRS and CDR2 YFSETQ. This entry belongs to a study of T cell changes during pregnancy in multiple sclerosis. TCRdb keeps only in-frame clones here, not all; method: immunoSEQ multiplex PCR. Of approximately 12,000 clones in the sample, around 83% were seen once. The sample here was CD8+ T cells from peripheral blood mononuclear cells, taken in the second trimester of pregnancy. The rearrangement links TRBV5-1 to TRBJ1-1; possible D gene TRBD1, 6 bases. This TCR came from a female donor in good health, enrolled as a control in a pregnancy study. The CDR3 DNA sequence: TGCGCCAGCAGCTTGAGAAAGACAGGTCTGAACACTGAAGCTTTCTTT. Translated, it gives CASSLRKTGLNTEAFF. Supplemented by reference TRBV5-1 and TRBJ1-1, the full variable domain reads KAGVTQTPRYLIKTRGQQVTLSCSPISGHRSVSWYQQTPGQGLQFLFEYFSETQRNKGNFPGRFSGRQFSNSRSEMNVSTLELGDSALYLCASSLRKTGLNTEAFFGQGTRLTVV.